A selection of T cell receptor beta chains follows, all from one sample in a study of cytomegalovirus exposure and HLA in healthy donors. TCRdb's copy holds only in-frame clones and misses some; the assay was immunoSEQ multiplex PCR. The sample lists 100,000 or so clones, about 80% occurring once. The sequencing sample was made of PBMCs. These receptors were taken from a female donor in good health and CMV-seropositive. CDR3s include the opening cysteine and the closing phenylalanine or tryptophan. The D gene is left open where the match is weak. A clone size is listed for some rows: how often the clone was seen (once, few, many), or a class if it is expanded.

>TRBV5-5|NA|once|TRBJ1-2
CASSRAGTDFSSGYTF
TGTGCCAGCAGCCGGGCGGGGACGGATTTCTCTTCTGGCTACACCTTC
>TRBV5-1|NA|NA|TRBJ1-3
CASSLMVQGGSGNTIYF
TGCGCCAGCAGCTTGATGGTGCAGGGAGGCTCTGGAAACACCATATATTTT
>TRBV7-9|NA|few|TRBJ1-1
CASSLGQGSLEAFF
TGTGCCAGCAGCTTAGGTCAGGGGTCCCTAGAAGCTTTCTTT
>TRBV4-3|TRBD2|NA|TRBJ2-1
CASSQGGGAGNEQFF
TGCGCCAGCAGCCAGGGCGGGGGGGCCGGGAATGAGCAGTTCTTC
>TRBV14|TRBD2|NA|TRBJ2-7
CASSQGLAGDEQYF
TGTGCCAGCAGCCAAGGACTAGCGGGAGACGAGCAGTACTTC
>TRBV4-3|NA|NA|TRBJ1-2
CASSQDRQYYGYTF
TGCGCCAGCAGCCAAGATAGACAGTACTATGGCTACACCTTC
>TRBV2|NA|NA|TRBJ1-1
CASRDQGSGAEAFF
TGTGCCAGCAGGGACCAGGGGAGTGGGGCTGAAGCTTTCTTT
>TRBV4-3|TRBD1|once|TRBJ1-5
CASSQVRDRDAHSNQPQHF
TGCGCCAGCAGCCAAGTGCGGGACAGGGACGCCCATAGCAATCAGCCCCAGCATTTT
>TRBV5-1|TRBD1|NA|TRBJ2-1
CASRIGTGGRDEQFF
TGCGCCAGCAGAATAGGGACAGGGGGCAGGGATGAGCAGTTCTTC
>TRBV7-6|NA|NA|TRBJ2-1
CASSPQGGGYNEQFF
TGTGCCAGCAGCCCCCAGGGGGGTGGGTACAATGAGCAGTTCTTC
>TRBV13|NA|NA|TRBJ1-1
CASLGLGGGTEAFF
TGTGCCAGCTTGGGGCTTGGGGGAGGGACTGAAGCTTTCTTT
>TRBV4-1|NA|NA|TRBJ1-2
CASSQAPPTATYGYTF
TGCGCCAGCAGCCAAGCCCCCCCGACAGCAACCTATGGCTACACCTTC
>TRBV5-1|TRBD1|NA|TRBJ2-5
CAGRDGQGVGPQYF
TGCGCCGGCAGGGACGGACAGGGGGTGGGGCCCCAGTACTTC
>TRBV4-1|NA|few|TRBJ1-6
CASSQVGSDSPLHF
TGCGCCAGCAGCCAAGTCGGCAGCGATTCACCCCTCCACTTT
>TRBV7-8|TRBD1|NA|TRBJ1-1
CASSLVGQLNTEAFF
TGTGCCAGCAGCTTAGTGGGACAGCTGAACACTGAAGCTTTCTTT
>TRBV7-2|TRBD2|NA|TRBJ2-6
CASGGAGANVLTF
TGTGCCAGCGGGGGGGCTGGGGCCAACGTCCTGACTTTC
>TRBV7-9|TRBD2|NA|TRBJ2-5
CASSQKRGSWETQYF
TGTGCCAGCAGTCAGAAGCGGGGGAGCTGGGAGACCCAGTACTTC
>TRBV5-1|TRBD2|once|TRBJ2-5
CASSSGTSGTQETQYF
TGCGCCAGCAGCAGCGGGACTAGCGGAACTCAAGAGACCCAGTACTTC
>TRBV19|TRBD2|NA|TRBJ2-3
CASSIGGLAGFSTDTQYF
TGTGCCAGTAGTATAGGCGGACTAGCGGGCTTTAGCACAGATACGCAGTATTTT
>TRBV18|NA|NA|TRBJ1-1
CASSRVEGTEAFF
TGTGCCAGCTCACGGGTCGAGGGCACTGAAGCTTTCTTT
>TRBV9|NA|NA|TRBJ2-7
CASSVGDSQTYEQYF
TGTGCCAGCAGCGTAGGAGACAGCCAAACCTACGAGCAGTACTTC
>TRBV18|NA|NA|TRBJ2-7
CASSPRENSYEQYF
TGTGCCAGCTCACCCCGGGAGAACTCCTACGAGCAGTACTTC
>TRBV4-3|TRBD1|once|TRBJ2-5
CASSPRQGKTQYF
TGCGCCAGCAGCCCCCGACAGGGGAAGACCCAGTACTTC
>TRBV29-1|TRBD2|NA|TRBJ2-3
CSARLAGGTDTQYF
TGCAGCGCTCGGCTAGCGGGAGGTACAGATACGCAGTATTTT
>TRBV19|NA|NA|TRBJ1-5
CASSTGGNNQPQHF
TGTGCCAGTAGTACCGGGGGGAACAATCAGCCCCAGCATTTT
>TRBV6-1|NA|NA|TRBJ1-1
CASSAPGGNTEAFF
TGTGCCAGCAGTGCCCCGGGGGGGAACACTGAAGCTTTCTTT
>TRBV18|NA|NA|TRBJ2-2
CASSPPATPNTGELFF
TGTGCCAGCTCACCACCGGCCACCCCGAACACCGGGGAGCTGTTTTTT
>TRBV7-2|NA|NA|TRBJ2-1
CASSRDSPLLGEQFF
TGTGCCAGCAGCCGGGACTCGCCCTTGTTAGGTGAGCAGTTCTTC
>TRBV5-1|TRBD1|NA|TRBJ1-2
CASSLALGTGEGYTF
TGCGCCAGCAGCTTGGCCCTCGGGACAGGGGAGGGCTACACCTTC
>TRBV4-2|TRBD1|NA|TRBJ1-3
CASSRGQGRGNTIYF
TGTGCCAGCAGCCGGGGACAGGGACGTGGAAACACCATATATTTT
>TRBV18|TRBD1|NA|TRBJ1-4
CASSERQGTNEKLFF
TGTGCCAGCTCAGAACGACAGGGGACAAATGAAAAACTGTTTTTT
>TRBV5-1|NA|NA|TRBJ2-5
CASSLYGGETQYF
TGCGCCAGCAGCTTATACGGCGGGGAGACCCAGTACTTC
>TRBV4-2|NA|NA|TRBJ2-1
CASSQDTSFDEQFF
TGTGCCAGCAGCCAAGATACTAGTTTCGATGAGCAGTTCTTC
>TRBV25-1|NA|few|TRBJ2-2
CASSEYGAGSGELFF
TGTGCCAGCAGTGAATATGGGGCAGGGTCCGGGGAGCTGTTTTTT
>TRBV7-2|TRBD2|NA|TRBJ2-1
CASSSTSGRPDNEQFF
TGTGCCAGCAGCTCGACTAGCGGGAGGCCAGACAATGAGCAGTTCTTC
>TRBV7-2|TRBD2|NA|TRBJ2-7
CASSPSGRSYEQYF
TGTGCCAGCAGCCCTAGCGGGCGATCCTACGAGCAGTACTTC
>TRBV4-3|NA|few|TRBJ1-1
CASSQAKMVQGTEAFF
TGCGCCAGCAGCCAAGCTAAAATGGTACAGGGCACTGAAGCTTTCTTT
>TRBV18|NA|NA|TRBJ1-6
CASSPPDRINSPLHF
TGTGCCAGCTCACCACCGGACAGAATTAATTCACCCCTCCACTTT
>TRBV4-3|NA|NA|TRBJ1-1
CASSQFRGTLNTEAFF
TGCGCCAGCAGCCAGTTCCGGGGAACTCTGAACACTGAAGCTTTCTTT
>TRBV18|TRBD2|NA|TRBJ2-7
CASSKTLAGDGEQYF
TGTGCCAGCTCCAAGACCCTAGCGGGGGATGGCGAGCAGTACTTC
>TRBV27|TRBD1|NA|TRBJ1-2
CASAGTGGSDYTF
TGTGCCAGCGCCGGGACAGGCGGCTCGGACTACACCTTC
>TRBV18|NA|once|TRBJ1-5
CASSPQGRNQPQHF
TGTGCCAGCTCACCGCAGGGCCGCAATCAGCCCCAGCATTTT
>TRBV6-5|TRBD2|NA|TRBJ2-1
CASSYSELAVYNEQFF
TGTGCCAGCAGTTACTCGGAACTAGCGGTGTACAATGAGCAGTTCTTC
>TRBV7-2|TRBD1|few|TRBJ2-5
CASSTQQGVRETQYF
TGTGCCAGCAGCACCCAACAGGGGGTTAGGGAGACCCAGTACTTC
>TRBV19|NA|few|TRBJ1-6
CASSIVAGGGLNSPLHF
TGTGCCAGTAGTATAGTGGCCGGCGGGGGACTTAATTCACCCCTCCACTTT
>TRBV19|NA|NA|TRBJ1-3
CASGLISGNTIYF
TGTGCCAGCGGACTGATCTCTGGAAACACCATATATTTT
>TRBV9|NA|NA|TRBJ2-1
CASSARTVSYNEQFF
TGTGCCAGCAGCGCACGGACAGTGTCCTACAATGAGCAGTTCTTC
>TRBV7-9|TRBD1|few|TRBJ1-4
CASSERTGTNEKLFF
TGTGCCAGCAGCGAACGGACAGGGACTAATGAAAAACTGTTTTTT
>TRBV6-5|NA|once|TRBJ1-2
CASSYSEGSYYGYTF
TGTGCCAGCAGTTACTCGGAGGGTTCCTACTATGGCTACACCTTC
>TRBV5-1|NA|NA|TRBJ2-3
CASKKGGAATQYF
TGCGCCAGCAAAAAGGGCGGAGCGGCTACGCAGTATTTT